The sequence of this T cell receptor beta chain was determined in a study of immune characterization of retroperitoneal liposarcoma. The CDR3 has 13 amino acids. Trimming stripped 6 bases from V and 4 bases from J, with 10 bases between. The germline V gene encodes CDR1 MNHGY and CDR2 SVAAGI. TCRdb ran MiXCR on the PCR reads and lists one entry per CDR3 protein. Found here are about 10,000 distinct CDR3 sequences, about a quarter of them singletons; the top ten hold around 9%. Sequencing was performed on tumor tissue. This clonotype originated in a female donor with retroperitoneal liposarcoma. The chain has TRBV6-9 and TRBJ1-5, with a tentative D call TRBD1 (5 bases). The CDR3 protein is CASSPGLNQPQHF. CDR3 DNA sequence: TGTGCCAGCAGCCCGGGGCTGAATCAGCCCCAGCATTTT.